These T cell receptor beta chains were read from a single sample in a study of patients and donors after allogeneic stem cell transplantation. MiXCR, run by TCRdb on the RT-PCR reads, gives a single entry per CDR3 protein. The profile covers a few hundred thousand distinct CDR3 sequences, with roughly 13% appearing a single time and around 10% taken by the ten largest. The sequenced material came from blood, either unsorted or a sorted T cell fraction (not recorded which). These receptors all stem from a human donor who was either an allogeneic HSCT recipient or a stem cell or donor lymphocyte infusion donor (not recorded which). It is not recorded whose cells these are; they may come from a transplant donor. Each CDR3 is given with its conserved first and last residue. Fields, in order: CDR3 DNA, CDR3 protein, J gene, clone size, V gene, D gene. A D gene is named only where the DNA matches it firmly. Size values are once, few and many counts, or a class for expanded clones, and some rows have none.

DNA: TGTGCCAGCAGCCAAGTCGGGCTACAAGAGACCCAGTACTTC
CDR3: CASSQVGLQETQYF
J: TRBJ2-5
size: .
V: TRBV4-2
D: .

DNA: TGTGCCAGCAGTAGACGGGACATAAATGAAAAACTGTTTTTT
CDR3: CASSRRDINEKLFF
J: TRBJ1-4
size: .
V: TRBV12-3/TRBV12-4
D: .

DNA: TGTGCCAGCAGAAGTCGGGAAACCGGCGAGCAGTACTTC
CDR3: CASRSRETGEQYF
J: TRBJ2-7
size: .
V: TRBV12-3/TRBV12-4
D: .

DNA: TGTGCCAGCAGCTTAGACCAGGCATACACTGAAGCTTTCTTT
CDR3: CASSLDQAYTEAFF
J: TRBJ1-1
size: few
V: TRBV11-2
D: .

DNA: TGTGCCAGCAGCCGAACCAGGGGTTCGGGAGCTTTCTTT
CDR3: CASSRTRGSGAFF
J: TRBJ1-1
size: .
V: TRBV11-2
D: .

DNA: TGCGCCAGCAGCGTCCAGTCAGGGTTACAAACATCCTACGAGCAGTACTTC
CDR3: CASSVQSGLQTSYEQYF
J: TRBJ2-7
size: few
V: TRBV5-1
D: .

DNA: TGCGCCAGCAGCCCGGGACAGGCACGCTACGAGCAGTACTTC
CDR3: CASSPGQARYEQYF
J: TRBJ2-7
size: .
V: TRBV5-1
D: TRBD1

DNA: TGTGCCATCGGACAGGGAAGAGAGACCCAGTACTTC
CDR3: CAIGQGRETQYF
J: TRBJ2-5
size: few
V: TRBV10-3
D: TRBD1

DNA: TGTGCCAGCAGTGCTCGGGGACGGCAAGAGACCCAGTACTTC
CDR3: CASSARGRQETQYF
J: TRBJ2-5
size: .
V: TRBV2
D: .

DNA: TGTGCCAGCAGTGAAGCGCAGGGAACTGAAGCTTTCTTT
CDR3: CASSEAQGTEAFF
J: TRBJ1-1
size: .
V: TRBV2
D: .

DNA: TGCGCCAGCAGCCCCGACAGGGGAGGAGTCACTGAAGCTTTCTTT
CDR3: CASSPDRGGVTEAFF
J: TRBJ1-1
size: .
V: TRBV5-1
D: TRBD1

DNA: TGTGCCACCAGTGGTTTGGGAGCAGGGGAGACCCAGTACTTC
CDR3: CATSGLGAGETQYF
J: TRBJ2-5
size: many
V: TRBV24-1
D: .

DNA: TGTGCCAGCAGCTTAAGTCTGATGGGGACTAGCGGGAGTTCCTACAATGAGCAGTTCTTC
CDR3: CASSLSLMGTSGSSYNEQFF
J: TRBJ2-1
size: .
V: TRBV11-2
D: TRBD2

DNA: TGTGCCAGCAGGATAGCGGTCAACACAGATACGCAGTATTTT
CDR3: CASRIAVNTDTQYF
J: TRBJ2-3
size: .
V: TRBV27
D: .

DNA: TGTGCCAGCAGCCTAACCACCACGGAGACCCAGTACTTC
CDR3: CASSLTTTETQYF
J: TRBJ2-5
size: few
V: TRBV3-1
D: .

DNA: TGCGCCAGCAGCCAAATGGGGGGGGGGCGCGCACCCTATGGCTACACCTTC
CDR3: CASSQMGGGRAPYGYTF
J: TRBJ1-2
size: few
V: TRBV4-1
D: .

DNA: TGTGCGAGCGCCGGGGGGAGACAAGAGACCCAGTACTTC
CDR3: CASAGGRQETQYF
J: TRBJ2-5
size: .
V: TRBV6-2/TRBV6-3
D: TRBD2

DNA: TGTGCCAGCAGCAGGGACAGGACTGGAAACACCATATATTTT
CDR3: CASSRDRTGNTIYF
J: TRBJ1-3
size: few
V: TRBV7-9
D: TRBD1

DNA: TGTGCCAGCAGCCCATCACCTGCAACTAATGAAAAACTGTTTTTT
CDR3: CASSPSPATNEKLFF
J: TRBJ1-4
size: few
V: TRBV5-6
D: .

DNA: TGTGCCAGCAGTCACGGACTAAAACTTACGAACACCGGGGAGCTGTTTTTT
CDR3: CASSHGLKLTNTGELFF
J: TRBJ2-2
size: .
V: TRBV6-1
D: .

DNA: TGTGCCAGCAGCTCCGTGACAGGGGGCCGAGAGACCCAGTACTTC
CDR3: CASSSVTGGRETQYF
J: TRBJ2-5
size: few
V: TRBV7-2
D: TRBD1

DNA: TGTGCCAGTAGTCCGGATAGCGGGGGGGCCTGGGAGCAGTTCTTC
CDR3: CASSPDSGGAWEQFF
J: TRBJ2-1
size: few
V: TRBV19
D: TRBD2

DNA: TGTGCCAGCAGCTTTACAGGGACGGGAGGAAACACCATATATTTT
CDR3: CASSFTGTGGNTIYF
J: TRBJ1-3
size: .
V: TRBV7-2
D: .

DNA: TGCAGCGTTGAACCGGGCAGGGGAAACACCATATATTTT
CDR3: CSVEPGRGNTIYF
J: TRBJ1-3
size: .
V: TRBV29-1
D: .

DNA: TGTGCCAGCAGTGAAGCGGGCAGCGGTCCGAACACCGGGGAGCTGTTTTTT
CDR3: CASSEAGSGPNTGELFF
J: TRBJ2-2
size: .
V: TRBV6-1
D: .

DNA: TGTGCCAGCAGCCAAGGGGGGGACAGATTCACTGAAGCTTTCTTT
CDR3: CASSQGGDRFTEAFF
J: TRBJ1-1
size: .
V: TRBV7-3
D: TRBD1

DNA: TGTGCCAGCAGCGTCAGCCCCGGGACAGGGGGAGAAAAACTGTTTTTT
CDR3: CASSVSPGTGGEKLFF
J: TRBJ1-4
size: few
V: TRBV9
D: TRBD1

DNA: TGTGCCAGCAGCAACCCGGGGGAGGGTGAGCAGTTCTTC
CDR3: CASSNPGEGEQFF
J: TRBJ2-1
size: .
V: TRBV11-3
D: TRBD2

DNA: TGTGCCAGCAGTCCCAGGGGTGCGGGGAACTATGGCTACACCTTC
CDR3: CASSPRGAGNYGYTF
J: TRBJ1-2
size: .
V: TRBV6-2/TRBV6-3
D: .

DNA: TGTGCCTGGAGCGCAGGGACGGTCAGTACTGAAGCTTTCTTT
CDR3: CAWSAGTVSTEAFF
J: TRBJ1-1
size: .
V: TRBV30
D: .

DNA: TGCGCCAGCAGCTTGCAGGCAGGGTCGACCCAAGAGACCCAGTACTTC
CDR3: CASSLQAGSTQETQYF
J: TRBJ2-5
size: .
V: TRBV5-1
D: .

DNA: TGTGCCAGCTCCACGGGGACCTACGAGCAGTACTTC
CDR3: CASSTGTYEQYF
J: TRBJ2-7
size: many
V: TRBV18
D: .

DNA: TGTGCCAGCTCACCACCGGAAAAGGCCTATGGCTACACCTTC
CDR3: CASSPPEKAYGYTF
J: TRBJ1-2
size: .
V: TRBV18
D: .

DNA: TGTGCCAGCTCGCACAGGGTGGGAACTGAAGCTTTCTTT
CDR3: CASSHRVGTEAFF
J: TRBJ1-1
size: .
V: TRBV6-2/TRBV6-3
D: .

DNA: TGTGCCAGCAGTTCAGGGGTCAGAAGCGGCTACACCTTC
CDR3: CASSSGVRSGYTF
J: TRBJ1-2
size: few
V: TRBV27
D: .

DNA: TGTGCCAGCAGCGTAGGGCCTAGCGGGAGTGGGGACGAGCAGTACTTC
CDR3: CASSVGPSGSGDEQYF
J: TRBJ2-7
size: many
V: TRBV9
D: TRBD2

DNA: TGCAGTGTCCAGGGAAGCTCTGGAAACACCATATATTTT
CDR3: CSVQGSSGNTIYF
J: TRBJ1-3
size: .
V: TRBV20-1
D: .

DNA: TGCAGTGCGGACGAGTGGGAGTCACCCCTCCACTTT
CDR3: CSADEWESPLHF
J: TRBJ1-6
size: many
V: TRBV20-1
D: .

DNA: TGTGCCAGTAGTATCCTTCCGGGACGAGCCGGGGAGCAGTACTTC
CDR3: CASSILPGRAGEQYF
J: TRBJ2-7
size: .
V: TRBV19
D: .

DNA: TGCAGTGCTAGTTCTGGGACCGACTCTCAATCACCCCTCCACTTT
CDR3: CSASSGTDSQSPLHF
J: TRBJ1-6
size: .
V: TRBV20-1
D: .

DNA: TGTGCCAGCAGTGAAGCGTGGCAGAATACGCAGTATTTT
CDR3: CASSEAWQNTQYF
J: TRBJ2-3
size: many
V: TRBV6-1
D: .

DNA: TGTGCCAGCAGCTCCGTGGTCGGCACTGAAGCTTTCTTT
CDR3: CASSSVVGTEAFF
J: TRBJ1-1
size: few
V: TRBV3-1
D: .

DNA: TGTGCCAGCAGTTTAGGACAGGGGGGGTTATCCTACGAGCAGTACTTC
CDR3: CASSLGQGGLSYEQYF
J: TRBJ2-7
size: few
V: TRBV12-3/TRBV12-4
D: TRBD1

DNA: TGCAGTGCTACCCCGGGCAGGGGGGGCGTTTCCTACGAGCAGTACTTC
CDR3: CSATPGRGGVSYEQYF
J: TRBJ2-7
size: few
V: TRBV20-1
D: .

DNA: TGTGCCTGGAGCGACAGGGCCCCCTACGAGCAGTACTTC
CDR3: CAWSDRAPYEQYF
J: TRBJ2-7
size: .
V: TRBV30
D: TRBD1

DNA: TGTGCCAGCACCACGGGCCCTACGCAGTATTTT
CDR3: CASTTGPTQYF
J: TRBJ2-3
size: many
V: TRBV11-1
D: .

DNA: TGTGCCAGCAGTATAAAGGGACAGGGCAGTCCTTTCTTT
CDR3: CASSIKGQGSPFF
J: TRBJ1-1
size: .
V: TRBV6-6
D: TRBD1

DNA: TGTGCCAGCAGCAAGGGGGTAGCGAGGGATACGCAGTATTTT
CDR3: CASSKGVARDTQYF
J: TRBJ2-3
size: .
V: TRBV11-3
D: .

DNA: TGTGCCAGCCTCTGGGGAAAGCAGGGGGCGCAGTATTTT
CDR3: CASLWGKQGAQYF
J: TRBJ2-3
size: many
V: TRBV7-2
D: TRBD1

DNA: TGTGCCAGCAGTTTAGCGCGGAGAGAGACGACCGAGTTCTTC
CDR3: CASSLARRETTEFF
J: TRBJ2-1
size: .
V: TRBV12-3/TRBV12-4
D: .

DNA: TGTGCCAGCAGCTTCCCGGGACAGAGACATGAGCAGTTCTTC
CDR3: CASSFPGQRHEQFF
J: TRBJ2-1
size: once
V: TRBV7-9
D: TRBD1

DNA: TGTGCCAGCAGCCAACGTCAGGGAGGGCCCTACGAGCAGTACTTC
CDR3: CASSQRQGGPYEQYF
J: TRBJ2-7
size: .
V: TRBV3-1
D: TRBD2